The 3 T cell receptor beta chains below come from one sample, sequenced in a study of identical twins. Each CDR3 protein is one row after TCRdb ran MiXCR on the 5' RACE reads. Among under 350,000 distinct CDR3 sequences listed, roughly 10% were seen once. These data were also reused for a study on yellow fever vaccine responses in identical twins.

Specimen: CD8+ T cells sorted from blood. The receptors were gathered from a woman under 30 in good health.

The rearrangement links TRBV2 to TRBJ2-3; 7 positions match TRBD2. The CDR3 length is 15 residues. Losses at the gene ends were 4 bases for V and 0 bases for J; bases not matched to a gene: 4. CDR1 and CDR2 (germline): SNHLY, FYNNEI. In nucleotides, the CDR3 is TGTGCCAGCAGTGTAGGAGCGGGGAGCACAGATACGCAGTATTTT. Its translation: CASSVGAGSTDTQYF.

The chain combines TRBV14 with TRBJ2-7, with TRBD2 matching over 11 bases. This CDR3 region has 18 residues. Unmatched junction bases numbered 13, after V lost 4 bases and J lost 2 bases. CDR1 and CDR2 from the germline V gene are SGHDN and FVKESK. CDR3 nucleotides: TGTGCCAGCAGCCCAGCCACCATGACTAGCGGGGACACCTACGAGCAGTACTTC. It specifies CASSPATMTSGDTYEQYF. The complete variable domain, with remaining parts taken from reference TRBV14 and TRBJ2-7, reads EAGVTQFPSHSVIEKGQTVTLRCDPISGHDNLYWYRRVMGKEIKFLLHFVKESKQDESGMPNNRFLAERTGGTYSTLKVQPAELEDSGVYFCASSPATMTSGDTYEQYFGPGTRLTVT.

The chain carries TRBV20-1 and TRBJ2-5, with 10 bases that match TRBD2. This CDR3 spans 15 amino acids. V was clipped by 6 bases and J by 0 bases; unmatched bases: 7. The germline CDR1 and CDR2 sequences are DFQATT and SNEGSKA (reference sequence). CDR3 sequence: CSALGLAGDQETQYF. For the CDR3, the DNA is TGCAGTGCCCTAGGGCTAGCGGGAGACCAAGAGACCCAGTACTTC.